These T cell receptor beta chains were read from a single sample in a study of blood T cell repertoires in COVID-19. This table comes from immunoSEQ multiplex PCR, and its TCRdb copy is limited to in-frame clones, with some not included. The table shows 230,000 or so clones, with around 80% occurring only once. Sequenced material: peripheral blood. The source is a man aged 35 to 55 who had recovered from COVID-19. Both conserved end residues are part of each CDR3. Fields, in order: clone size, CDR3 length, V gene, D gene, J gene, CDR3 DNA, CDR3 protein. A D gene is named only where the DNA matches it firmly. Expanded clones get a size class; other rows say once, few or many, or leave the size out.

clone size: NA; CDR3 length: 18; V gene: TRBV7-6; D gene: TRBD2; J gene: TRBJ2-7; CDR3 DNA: TGTGCCAGCAGCTTAGTCTCAAGACTAGCGGGGGGGATCTACGAGCAGTACTTC; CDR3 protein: CASSLVSRLAGGIYEQYF
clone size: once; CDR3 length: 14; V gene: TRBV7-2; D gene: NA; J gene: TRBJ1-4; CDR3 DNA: TGTGCCAGCAGTTTACAGGGCACAAATGAAAAACTGTTTTTT; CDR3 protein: CASSLQGTNEKLFF
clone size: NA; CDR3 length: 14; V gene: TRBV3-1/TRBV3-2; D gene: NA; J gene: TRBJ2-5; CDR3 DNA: TGTGCCAGCAGCCAAGAGGTGGGAGTTGAGACCCAGTACTTC; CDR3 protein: CASSQEVGVETQYF
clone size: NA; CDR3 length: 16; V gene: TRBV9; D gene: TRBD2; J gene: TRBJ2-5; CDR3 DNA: TGTGCCAGCAGCGTAGGGGCTAGCGGGAGCAGAGAGACCCAGTACTTC; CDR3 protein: CASSVGASGSRETQYF
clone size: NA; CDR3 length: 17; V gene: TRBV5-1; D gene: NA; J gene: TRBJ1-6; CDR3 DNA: TGCGCCAGCAGCGGAGGACCGGGCGGTGATGGAAATTCACCCCTCCACTTT; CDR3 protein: CASSGGPGGDGNSPLHF
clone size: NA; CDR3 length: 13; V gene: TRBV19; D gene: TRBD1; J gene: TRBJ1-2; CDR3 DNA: TGTGCCAGTTTAGAGGGGGCTTACTATGGCTACACCTTC; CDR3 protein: CASLEGAYYGYTF
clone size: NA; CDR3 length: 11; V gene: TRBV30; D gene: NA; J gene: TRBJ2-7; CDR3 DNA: TGTGCCTGGAGTCGACTCTACGAGCAGTACTTC; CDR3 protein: CAWSRLYEQYF
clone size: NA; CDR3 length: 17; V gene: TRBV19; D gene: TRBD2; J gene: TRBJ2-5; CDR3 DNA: TGTGCCAGTAGCATAAATCCCATGGGTAGCGGGACAGAGACCCAGTACTTC; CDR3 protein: CASSINPMGSGTETQYF
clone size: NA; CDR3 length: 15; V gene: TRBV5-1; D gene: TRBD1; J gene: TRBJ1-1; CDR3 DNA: TGCGCCAGCAGCTCAGTCGGGACAGGGGGCACTGAAGCTTTCTTT; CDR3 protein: CASSSVGTGGTEAFF
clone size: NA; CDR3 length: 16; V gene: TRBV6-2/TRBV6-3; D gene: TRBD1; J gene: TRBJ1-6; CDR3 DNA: TGTGCCAGCAGCTCCTCCAGACAGGGGTATAATTCACCCCTCCACTTT; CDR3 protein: CASSSSRQGYNSPLHF
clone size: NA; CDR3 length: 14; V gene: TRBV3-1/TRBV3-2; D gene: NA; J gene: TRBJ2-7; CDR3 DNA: TGTGCCAGCAGCCAAGTGATCAGCTCCTACGAGCAGTACTTC; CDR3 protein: CASSQVISSYEQYF
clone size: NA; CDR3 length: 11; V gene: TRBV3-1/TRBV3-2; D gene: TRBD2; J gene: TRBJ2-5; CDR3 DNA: TGTGACCGAAGCGGGGGAGAGACCCAGTACTTC; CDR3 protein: CDRSGGETQYF
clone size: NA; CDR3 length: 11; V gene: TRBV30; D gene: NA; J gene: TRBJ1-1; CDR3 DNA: TGTGCCTGGGACAGTGGCGCTGAAGCTTTCTTT; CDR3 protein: CAWDSGAEAFF
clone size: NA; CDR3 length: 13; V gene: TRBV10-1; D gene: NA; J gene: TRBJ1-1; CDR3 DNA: TGCGCCAGCAGTGCCAACAGGAACACTGAAGCTTTCTTT; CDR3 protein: CASSANRNTEAFF
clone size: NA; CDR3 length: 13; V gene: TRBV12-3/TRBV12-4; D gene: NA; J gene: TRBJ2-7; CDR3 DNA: TGTGCCAGCAGTTTTAGTCAGGGGAAAGAGCAGTACTTC; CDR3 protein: CASSFSQGKEQYF
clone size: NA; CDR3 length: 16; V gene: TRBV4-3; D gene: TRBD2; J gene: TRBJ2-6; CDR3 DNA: TGCGCCAGCAGCCAAGATGGGACTAGTGGGGCCAACGTCCTGACTTTC; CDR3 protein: CASSQDGTSGANVLTF
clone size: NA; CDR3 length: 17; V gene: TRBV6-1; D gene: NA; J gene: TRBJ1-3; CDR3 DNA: TGTGCCAGCAGTGAATTGATCGGGTTACTAAATGGAAACACCATATATTTT; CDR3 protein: CASSELIGLLNGNTIYF
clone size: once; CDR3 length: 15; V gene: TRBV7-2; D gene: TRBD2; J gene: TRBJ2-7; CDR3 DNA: TGTGCCAGCAGCTTAGCCCTAGCGGGAGCCTACGAGCAGTACTTC; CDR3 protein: CASSLALAGAYEQYF
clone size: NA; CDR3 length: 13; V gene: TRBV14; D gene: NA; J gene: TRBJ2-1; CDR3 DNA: TGTGCCAGCAGCCAGAGACTTAACAATGAGCAGTTCTTC; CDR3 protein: CASSQRLNNEQFF
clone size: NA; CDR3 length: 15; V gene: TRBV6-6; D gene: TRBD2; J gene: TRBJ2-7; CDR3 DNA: TGTGCCAGCAGTTACTCCGGGAGGCCATCCTACGAGCAGTACTTC; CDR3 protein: CASSYSGRPSYEQYF
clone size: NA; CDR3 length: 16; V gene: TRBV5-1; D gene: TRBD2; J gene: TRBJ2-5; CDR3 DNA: TGCGCCAGCAGCTTTGGACTAGCGGGGCCCCAAGAGACCCAGTACTTC; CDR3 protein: CASSFGLAGPQETQYF
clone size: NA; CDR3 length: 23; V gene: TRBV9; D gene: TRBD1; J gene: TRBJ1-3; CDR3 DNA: TGTGCCAGCAGCACCCCCTCCTCCACGGGGACAGGGGGGATCGGGAGCTCTGGAAACACCATATATTTT; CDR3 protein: CASSTPSSTGTGGIGSSGNTIYF